This paragraph reports one TCR beta chain. Trimming removed 6 bases from V and 3 bases from J, with 14 bases in between. CDR1 is SEHNR and CDR2 is FQNEAQ in the germline V gene (reference sequence). This CDR3 has 14 amino acids. This sample is drawn from a study of CD8 T cells in Susac syndrome. The patients who served as multiple sclerosis controls were treatment-naive and had stable or active relapsing-remitting disease that fulfilled the revised McDonald criteria. TEMRA cells underwent FACS enrichment and CD8+ and CD4+ T cells underwent negative isolation. RNA was extracted with the RNeasy kit, and a quantity of 0.5 to 1 ug was reverse transcribed using random hexamers. MiXCR, run by TCRdb on the immunoSEQ multiplex PCR reads, gives a single entry per CDR3 protein. In the table there are some 150,000 distinct CDR3 sequences, over 95% of which are singletons.

This receptor was obtained from a human donor with multiple sclerosis. The sample comprised CD8+ T cells from PBMCs. The J gene is TRBJ1-2, the V gene TRBV7-9; no definite D call. This chain's CDR3 is CASSPTSADYGYTF. In DNA form, the CDR3 reads TGTGCCAGCAGTCCGACCTCGGCGGACTATGGCTACACCTTC.